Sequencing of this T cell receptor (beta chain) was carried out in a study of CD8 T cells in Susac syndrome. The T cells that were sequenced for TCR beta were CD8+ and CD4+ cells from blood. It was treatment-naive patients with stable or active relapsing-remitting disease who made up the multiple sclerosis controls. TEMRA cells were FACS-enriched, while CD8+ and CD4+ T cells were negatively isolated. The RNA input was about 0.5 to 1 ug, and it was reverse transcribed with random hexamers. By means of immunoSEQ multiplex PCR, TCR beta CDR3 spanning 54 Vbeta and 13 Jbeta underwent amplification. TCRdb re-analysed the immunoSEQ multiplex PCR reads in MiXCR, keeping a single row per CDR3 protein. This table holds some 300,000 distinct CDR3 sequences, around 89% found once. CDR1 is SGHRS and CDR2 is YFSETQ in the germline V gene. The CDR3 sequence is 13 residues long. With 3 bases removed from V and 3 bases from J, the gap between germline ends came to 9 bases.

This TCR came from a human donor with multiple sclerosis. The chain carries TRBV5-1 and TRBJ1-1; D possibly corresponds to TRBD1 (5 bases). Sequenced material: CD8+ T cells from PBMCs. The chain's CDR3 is CASSWGGDTEAFF. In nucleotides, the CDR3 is TGCGCCAGCAGCTGGGGAGGGGACACTGAAGCTTTCTTT. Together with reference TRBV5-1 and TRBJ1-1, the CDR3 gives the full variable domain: KAGVTQTPRYLIKTRGQQVTLSCSPISGHRSVSWYQQTPGQGLQFLFEYFSETQRNKGNFPGRFSGRQFSNSRSEMNVSTLELGDSALYLCASSWGGDTEAFFGQGTRLTVV.